The present entry profiles one T cell receptor (beta chain) with its context. Its target is not known. The data originate from a study of response to subunit inactivated influenza vaccine. Regarding the study as a whole: New T cells are recruited in small numbers by each seasonal influenza vaccination, according to the authors' suggestion.

Germline CDR1 and CDR2: MGHRA and YSYEKL. The CDR3 is made up of 15 amino acids. Between the trimmed V and J ends, which lost 1 base and 5 bases, there was a span of 14 bases. From the RT-PCR reads, TCRdb called clonotypes with MiXCR, one entry per CDR3 protein. Here the sample spans 200,000 to 300,000 distinct CDR3 sequences, 12% being singletons. The starting material was non-naive T cells sorted from PBMCs, obtained about 14 days before vaccination. This receptor was obtained from a man between 45 and 60 years old who received an inactivated influenza vaccine. This chain links TRBV4-1 with TRBJ1-2, with TRBD1 as a possible D gene (6 bases). CDR3 protein: CASSQVWGAHYGYTF. In DNA, the CDR3 is TGCGCCAGCAGCCAAGTGTGGGGGGCGCATTATGGCTACACCTTC.